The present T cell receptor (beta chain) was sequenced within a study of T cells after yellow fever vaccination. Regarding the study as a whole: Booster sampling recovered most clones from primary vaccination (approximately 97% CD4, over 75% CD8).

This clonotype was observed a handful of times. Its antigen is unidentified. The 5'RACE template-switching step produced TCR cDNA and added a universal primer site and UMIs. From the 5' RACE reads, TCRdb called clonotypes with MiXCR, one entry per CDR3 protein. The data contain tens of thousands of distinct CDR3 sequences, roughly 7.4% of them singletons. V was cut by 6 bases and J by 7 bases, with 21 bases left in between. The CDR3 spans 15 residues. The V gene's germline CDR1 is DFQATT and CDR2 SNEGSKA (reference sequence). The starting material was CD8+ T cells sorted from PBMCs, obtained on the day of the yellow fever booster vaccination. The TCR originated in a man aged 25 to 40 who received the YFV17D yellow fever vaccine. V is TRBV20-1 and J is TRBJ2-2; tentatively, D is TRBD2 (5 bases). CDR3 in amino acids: CSATHDTRVVGELFF. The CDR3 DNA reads TGCAGTGCCACACACGATACTAGAGTGGTCGGGGAGCTGTTTTTT.